The 18 T cell receptor delta chains presented below share a single source sample, sequenced in a study of γδ T cells in repeated Plasmodium falciparum infection. Flow sorting of PBMC yielded separate Vgamma9/Vdelta2+ and Vdelta2-negative gammadelta T cell populations for bulk repertoire analysis. TCRdb fed the multiplex PCR reads to CATT. The sample holds over 45,000 delta-chain clones, around 1.6% seen once. The sample comprised gamma-delta T cells from blood. The receptors were sampled from a pool of human donors (malaria-infected and uninfected, not separated).

This clone was seen only a few times. This DNA's translation and the protein TCRdb lists, from a much larger clone, do not match at residue 5, likely due to a read error; the protein shown is translated from the DNA. The chain links TRDV3 to TRDJ1; 10 nucleotides line up with TRDD3. This CDR3 has 16 amino acids. Looked up from germline, CDR1 is TVYSNPD and CDR2 is GDNSRS (reference sequence). The trim removed 1 base at V and 1 base at J, leaving 9 bases unmatched. This CDR3 reads CAFTSPWGIPTDKLIF. The CDR3 DNA sequence: TGTGCCTTTACCTCCCCTTGGGGGATACCCACCGATAAACTCATCTTT.

As regards this clone: An end of the junction does not agree with germline; a read error may underlie this. The V call is TRDV1, the J call TRDJ1, with D perhaps matching TRDD3 (5 bases). This CDR3 is 17 amino acids long. Germline V gene sequence: CDR1 TSWWSYY, CDR2 QGS. As DNA, the CDR3 is TGTGCTCTAGGGGAACTGAGGCCCTCGACTTGGACCGATAAACTCATCTTT. Protein product: CALGELRPSTWTDKLIF.

Of note for this clone: The protein in TCRdb stems from a much larger clone and differs at residue 10 from this DNA's translation, likely a read error; here the protein is translated from the DNA. CDR3 region: CASHPVLGDAPDKLIF. Written as DNA, the CDR3 is TGTGCCTCCCATCCTGTGTTGGGGGATGCTCCCGATAAACTCATCTTT. This chain connects TRDV3 to TRDJ1; 8 bases fit TRDD3. The CDR3 consists of 16 residues. V lost 4 bases and J lost 3; bases outside the gene matches: 16. Per the germline V gene, CDR1 is TVYSNPD and CDR2 is GDNSRS (reference sequence). The full variable domain, in which reference TRDV3 and TRDJ1 provide the parts outside the CDR3, is CDKVTQSSPDQTVASGSEVVLLCTYDTVYSNPDLFWYRIRPDYSFQFVFYGDNSRSEGADFTQGRFSVKHILTQKAFHLVISPVRTEDSATYYCASHPVLGDAPDKLIFGKGTRVTVEP.

This sequence joins TRDV1 and TRDJ1; 13 bases are shared with TRDD3. No J gene is reported in TCRdb; it was inferred here by comparing the DNA with germline. Per germline, CDR1 TSWWSYY and CDR2 QGS. V shed 3 bases and J 7 bases; nucleotides not matched to a gene: 14. The CDR3 length is 18 residues. The chain's CDR3 is CALGDSAFHTGGYGKLIF. The CDR3 nucleotides are TGTGCTCTTGGGGACTCAGCCTTCCATACTGGGGGATACGGTAAACTCATCTTT.

On this clone: A far larger clone is one nucleotide away, so this likely arose from a read error. In the same sample, other DNA sequences code for this CDR3. J gene calling gave no result, while the V gene is TRDV1; the DNA was not used to check the table's D call, TRDD3. CDR1 and CDR2 from the germline V gene are TSWWSYY and QGS. The CDR3 covers 25 residues. CDR3 in amino acids: CALGELPPWEGTPTTSLGYSDKLIF. The CDR3 DNA follows: TGTGCTCTTGGGGAACTTCCCCCCTGGGAAGGGACACCGACTACATCCTTAGGTTACAGCGATAAGCTCATCTTT.

This clone was observed a handful of times. The TCRdb protein, from a much larger clone, departs from this DNA's translation at residue 14, likely by read error; the protein shown derives from the DNA. V gene assignment gives TRDV2, but the J gene was left uncalled; the D call in the table, TRDD3, was not verified against the DNA. CDR1 is GEAIGNYY and CDR2 is EKD in the germline V gene. The CDR3 consists of 16 residues. The CDR3 nucleotides are TGTGCCTGTGACCCCGTGGGGGATCCGTACACCGATAAACCCATCTTT. Encoded protein: CACDPVGDPYTDKPIF.

The sample holds many counts of this clone. V gene TRDV1 combines with J gene TRDJ2; 7 bases align to TRDD3. The J gene, not given by TCRdb, was assigned here from a germline match of the nucleotide sequence. Germline CDR1 and CDR2: TSWWSYY and QGS. The CDR3 has 22 amino acids. With 5 bases clipped from V and 0 bases from J, the junction kept 24 bases outside the gene matches. The CDR3 nucleotides are TGTGCTCTTGGGAACCCCTACGTAGGAGGGATACTCATCAAGGCTTTGACAGCACAACTCTTCTTT. Protein sequence: CALGNPYVGGILIKALTAQLFF.

As regards this clone: This likely came from a read error, as a far larger clone is one base away. Other nucleotide sequences in the sample specify the same CDR3. This chain connects TRDV1 to TRDJ1; D is possibly TRDD3 (6 bases). V lost 2 bases and J 0 bases, leaving 25 bases between the germline ends. Germline loops: CDR1 TSWWSYY, CDR2 QGS. This CDR3 contains 20 residues. DNA of the CDR3: TGTGCTCTTGGGGAAATTAAAGGATACCACAGAGGACCCTACACCGATAAACTCATCTTT. This gives the protein CALGEIKGYHRGPYTDKLIF.

Comment on this clone: A far larger clone is only one base removed, so a read error is likely. This sample also contains other DNA sequences that code for the same CDR3. This chain joins TRDV1 and TRDJ1, with 7 bases identical to TRDD3. Germline CDR1 and CDR2: TSWWSYY and QGS. The CDR3 length is 17 residues. The CDR3 region is CALGDARLGIHTDKLIF. DNA for the CDR3: TGTGCTCTTGGGGATGCCCGACTGGGGATCCATACCGATAAACTCATCTTC.

As regards this clone: It is likely a read error: a sequence one base away is far more abundant. Other DNA sequences in this specimen translate into the identical CDR3. The chain links TRDV1 to TRDJ1; perhaps TRDD3 as D (5 bases). The V gene's germline CDR1 is TSWWSYY and CDR2 QGS. The CDR3 consists of 18 residues. With 0 bases removed from V and 5 bases from J, the gap between germline ends came to 22 bases. This chain's CDR3 is CALGELAIPRGPTDKLIF. The CDR3 DNA is TGTGCTCTTGGGGAACTAGCTATCCCCCGGGGACCCACAGATAAACTCATCTTT.

This clone was counted many times. The mismatch at residue 19 between this DNA's translation and the TCRdb protein of a much larger clone likely reflects a read error; the protein shown is translated from the DNA. This chain links TRDV2 with TRDJ1; 10 bases agree with TRDD3. From germline, CDR1 is GEAIGNYY and CDR2 EKD. The CDR3 covers 21 residues. CDR3 sequence reads: CACVRLPEHKGDTGYTDKPIF. CDR3 coding DNA: TGTGCCTGTGTGAGGTTACCGGAACACAAGGGGGATACGGGGTACACCGATAAACCCATCTTT.

This clone was detected ten times or more. A much larger clone lies one base from this, so it may be a read error. The sample has other DNA sequences that encode this CDR3 too. CDR3 sequence (DNA): TGTGCTCTTGACATTGTCGATAAACTCATCTTT. Its protein product is CALDIVDKLIF. The chain combines TRDV1 with TRDJ1; D is unclear. The germline V gene encodes CDR1 TSWWSYY and CDR2 QGS. The CDR3 sequence is 11 residues long. The V end was cut by 7 bases, the J end by 4 bases, with 7 bases between.

This clone has just a few counts. The mismatch at residue 9 between this DNA's translation and the TCRdb protein of a much larger clone likely reflects a read error; the protein shown is translated from the DNA. V usage is TRDV2 and J usage is TRDJ1; 8 bases fit TRDD3. The J gene is absent in TCRdb and was assigned here via DNA matching to germline. There are 14 residues in the CDR3. V trimming: 3 bases; J trimming: 7 bases; junction bases outside the gene matches: 9. Looked up from germline, CDR1 is GEAIGNYY and CDR2 is EKD. The CDR3: CACDPVLGGTKLIF. CDR3 in DNA: TGTGCCTGTGACCCCGTACTGGGGGGTACTAAACTCATCTTT.

Notes on this clone: The mismatch at residue 9 between this DNA's translation and the TCRdb protein of a much larger clone likely reflects a read error; the protein shown is translated from the DNA. DNA of the CDR3: TGTGCTCTTGGGGAACGGGTAGCTCACCTACCGTACTGGGGGATAGGTAAACTCATCTTT. Protein product: CALGERVAHLPYWGIGKLIF. The genes are TRDV1 and TRDJ1; 11 bases map to TRDD3. Germline V gene data show CDR1 as TSWWSYY and CDR2 as QGS. J gave up 7 bases and V 1 base, and 20 bases lay outside the gene matches. This CDR3 comprises 20 residues.

This clone has more than one count but fewer than ten. TCRdb's protein for this DNA is that of a much larger clone and differs from the translation at residue 8, likely a read error; the protein shown is the DNA translation. This sequence joins TRDV2 and TRDJ1, with TRDD3 identical over 8 bases. TCRdb records no J gene; here it was assigned by comparing the DNA to germline. V shed 4 bases, J shed 0 bases, and the junction held 9 bases outside the gene matches. This CDR3 is built from 16 residues. CDR1 GEAIGNYY and CDR2 EKD come from the germline V gene. The CDR3 sequence is CACDLLGGTDTDKLIF. The DNA of the CDR3 is TGTGCCTGTGATCTACTGGGGGGTACGGACACCGATAAACTCATCTTT.

This clone was found a few times. The protein TCRdb gives is from a much larger clone and does not agree with this DNA's translation at residue 4, likely a read error; the protein shown here comes from the DNA. V usage is TRDV1 and J usage is TRDJ1; D possibly uses TRDD1, TRDD2 or TRDD3 (5 bases each). Here the J gene was assigned by germline matching of the DNA, as TCRdb has none. The CDR3 totals 19 residues. Germline CDR1 and CDR2: TSWWSYY and QGS. CDR3 DNA sequence: TGTGCTCTTAGGGAAATCTTCCCCCGATTGGGGCTGGACACCGATAAACTCATCTTT. Protein product: CALREIFPRLGLDTDKLIF.

A word on this clone: TCRdb's protein, taken from a much larger clone, differs from this DNA's translation at residue 14, likely owing to a read error; the protein displayed comes from the DNA. This chain connects TRDV1 to TRDJ1, with TRDD3 as a possible D gene (5 bases). The J gene, absent from TCRdb, was called here by matching the DNA to germline. The CDR3 is 18 residues long. V lost 0 bases and J 7 bases, leaving 24 bases between the germline ends. Germline V CDR1 and CDR2: TSWWSYY, QGS. CDR3 loop: CALGELSSPGRTGSKLIF. The CDR3 DNA reads TGTGCTCTTGGGGAACTAAGTAGTCCTGGTCGAACTGGTAGTAAACTCATCTTT.

This clone was seen only a few times. With a far larger clone one base away, a read error is the likely cause. The same CDR3 is also encoded by other DNA sequences in this sample. The genes are TRDV1 and TRDJ1; the D gene is possibly TRDD3 (7 bases). The J gene is not listed in TCRdb, so it was assigned here from a DNA match to germline. This CDR3 contains 25 residues. Germline-derived CDR1 and CDR2 are TSWWSYY and QGS. Between the trimmed V and J ends, which lost 3 bases and 1 base, there was a span of 42 bases. CDR3 region: CALGDRGVWSFPLGQGVPRTDKLIF. CDR3 DNA: TGTGCTCTTGGGGACAGAGGAGTTTGGTCCTTCCCACTGGGGCAAGGGGTTCCGCGCACCGATAAACTCATCTTT.